This T cell receptor (beta chain) was obtained from a study of Graves' ophthalmopathy and Graves' hyperthyroidism. Study-wide results and caveats: The model forecast ophthalmopathy progression, reaching roughly 71% sensitivity and about 75% specificity. Most thyroid clonotypes expanded beyond 0.001 frequency were also found in blood.

Of note for this clonotype: The antigen is unknown.

Scientists amplified the TCR beta CDR3 regions from RNA transcripts. After a first-round RT-PCR with HTBI primers, a second-round multiplex PCR was run. MiXCR was run by TCRdb on the multiplex PCR reads, yielding one entry per CDR3 protein. The table has hundreds of thousands of distinct CDR3 sequences, 40% seen once. Germline assignment: CDR1 SGHAT and CDR2 FQDESV (reference sequence). The CDR3 contains 17 residues. After removal of 4 bases from V and 4 bases from J, the junction contained 14 bases not matched to a gene. In donors with ophthalmopathy, activity was moderate-to-severe, with CAS ≥3, NOSPECS ≥4 and duration under 3 months. Excluded were patients with other autoimmune diseases, uncontrolled infections, pregnancy or lactation.

Sequenced input: peripheral blood. V is TRBV11-1 and J is TRBJ1-1; 8 nucleotides agree with TRBD1. This receptor was obtained from an adult man with Graves' ophthalmopathy. The CDR3 is CASSSDITGGWGTEAFF. The DNA of the CDR3 is TGTGCCAGCAGCTCGGACATTACAGGGGGATGGGGCACTGAAGCTTTCTTT.